A selection of T cell receptor beta chains follows, all from one sample in a study of control samples from healthy donors and cancer patients. The table came from immunoSEQ multiplex PCR; TCRdb's copy has only in-frame clones and leaves some out. The sample consists of approximately 100,000 clones, more than 75% of them appearing once. What was sequenced was blood. Receptors were obtained from a man in his sixties in good health. Each CDR3 is given with its conserved first and last residue. D genes are given only for firm matches. Some rows have no size entry. The others give once, few or many, or a class for an expanded clone.

cdr3_length	j_call	v_call	d_call	clone_size	cdr3_nt	cdr3_aa
16	TRBJ2-3	TRBV19	TRBD2	NA	TGTGCCAGTAGTCTGCGACTAGCGGGATTGACAGATACGCAGTATTTT	CASSLRLAGLTDTQYF
14	TRBJ1-6	TRBV30	NA	NA	TGTGCCTGGACCGGGGGCCAACGGAATTCACCCCTCCACTTT	CAWTGGQRNSPLHF
15	TRBJ2-7	TRBV6-6	NA	NA	TGTGCCAGCAGTTACTCAGGGACACCCTCCTACGAGCAGTACTTC	CASSYSGTPSYEQYF
14	TRBJ1-1	TRBV6-5	NA	NA	TGTGCCAGCAGTTACACAACGGACGGGTCAGAAGCTTTCTTT	CASSYTTDGSEAFF
16	TRBJ2-7	TRBV6-8	TRBD1	NA	TGTGCCAGCAGTTTTCGCGGGACAGGGGGATACTACGAGCAGTACTTC	CASSFRGTGGYYEQYF
13	TRBJ2-2	TRBV4-2	NA	NA	TGTGCCAGCAGCGCGACCTTGTCCGGGGAGCTGTTTTTT	CASSATLSGELFF
15	TRBJ2-2	TRBV5-3	NA	NA	TGTGCCAGAAGCCACAGGGATTCGGGCACCGGGGAGCTGTTTTTT	CARSHRDSGTGELFF
14	TRBJ1-1	TRBV27	NA	NA	TGTGCCAGCAGGGCCCCAGGGTTTAACACTGAAGCTTTCTTT	CASRAPGFNTEAFF
14	TRBJ2-6	TRBV5-1	NA	few	TGCGCCAGCAGCCCTGGCTCTGGGGCCAACGTCCTGACTTTC	CASSPGSGANVLTF
14	TRBJ2-5	TRBV29-1	TRBD2	medium-sized	TGCAGCGTTATGGGACTAGCGGAGGGAGAGACCCAGTACTTC	CSVMGLAEGETQYF
14	TRBJ2-1	TRBV28	NA	NA	TGTGCCAGCAGTTACAGGGTGAAACCCAATGAGCAGTTCTTC	CASSYRVKPNEQFF
14	TRBJ2-7	TRBV19	TRBD2	NA	TGTGCCAGTTTAGGGGGGACTAGTACTTACGAGCAGTACTTC	CASLGGTSTYEQYF
12	TRBJ1-3	TRBV30	NA	NA	TGTGCCTGGAGACCCTCTGGAAACACCATATATTTT	CAWRPSGNTIYF
12	TRBJ1-2	TRBV27	TRBD1	NA	TGTGCCAGCAGTCGGACAGGGGGTGGCTACACCTTC	CASSRTGGGYTF
13	TRBJ2-7	TRBV30	NA	NA	TGTGCCTGGAGTGGGCAGGGGATCAACGAGCAGTACTTC	CAWSGQGINEQYF
16	TRBJ2-5	TRBV7-9	TRBD2	NA	TGTGCCAGCAGCTCCAAGGGACTAGCGGTACAAGAGACCCAGTACTTC	CASSSKGLAVQETQYF
19	TRBJ1-5	TRBV19	TRBD1	NA	TGTGCCAGTAAAGGGGGACAGGGGGACGTCCTTTATAGCAATCAGCCCCAGCATTTT	CASKGGQGDVLYSNQPQHF
15	TRBJ2-3	TRBV6-1	TRBD1	once	TGTGCCAGCAGTGAAATGGTTAGGGGGCAAGATACGCAGTATTTT	CASSEMVRGQDTQYF
13	TRBJ1-1	TRBV5-5	NA	once	TGTGCCAGCAGCTACGTAAGGGGGACTGAAGCTTTCTTT	CASSYVRGTEAFF
16	TRBJ2-7	TRBV28	TRBD1	NA	TGTGCCAGCAGTTCCCTGCGCAGGGGGCCTATAAACGAGCAGTACTTC	CASSSLRRGPINEQYF
14	TRBJ2-2	TRBV3-1/TRBV3-2	NA	NA	TGTGCCAGCAGCCAAGTACCCGACACCGGGGAGCTGTTTTTT	CASSQVPDTGELFF
11	TRBJ1-2	TRBV3-1/TRBV3-2	NA	few	TGTGCCAGCAGCCAGACGGGGGGGCATGCGTTC	CASSQTGGHAF
14	TRBJ1-2	TRBV5-1	NA	NA	TGCGCCAGCAGCTTGGCCCTAGGGAACTATGGCTACACCTTC	CASSLALGNYGYTF
12	TRBJ2-1	TRBV12-5	TRBD1	NA	TGTGCTAGTGAAACAGGGGGTCTCGAGCAGTTCTTC	CASETGGLEQFF
17	TRBJ2-3	TRBV24-1	NA	NA	TGTGCCACCAGTGTAGGCAGCTACCTAGCAGGCACAGATACGCAGTATTTT	CATSVGSYLAGTDTQYF
11	TRBJ1-2	TRBV28	NA	NA	TGTGCCAGCAGTCGGGGCTATGGCTACACCTTC	CASSRGYGYTF
16	TRBJ2-3	TRBV13	NA	NA	TGTGCCAGCAGCCAGGGACTTTTCCCCGGCACAGATACGCAGTATTTT	CASSQGLFPGTDTQYF
15	TRBJ1-1	TRBV7-9	TRBD1	NA	TGTGCCAGCAGCCTGGGGACAGGGAGTTCCCGGAGGGCTTTCTTT	CASSLGTGSSRRAFF
15	TRBJ1-1	TRBV30	NA	NA	TGTGCCTGGAGTGTACGAGCGGTCATGAACACTGAAGCTTTCTTT	CAWSVRAVMNTEAFF
15	TRBJ1-2	TRBV10-3	NA	NA	TGTGCCATCAGTGAGTCCACGGAGACTAACTATGGCTACACCTTC	CAISESTETNYGYTF
14	TRBJ2-7	TRBV27	TRBD2	few	TGTGCCACCCAACGACTAGCGGGAAACTACGAGCAGTACTTC	CATQRLAGNYEQYF
16	TRBJ2-1	TRBV21-1	NA	NA	TGTGCCAGCAGTACGAATTGGGGACAGGGGCCAGGTGAGCAGTTCTTC	CASSTNWGQGPGEQFF
12	TRBJ1-6	TRBV30	NA	few	TGTGCCTGCGGACAGCCGAATTCACCCCTCCACTTT	CACGQPNSPLHF
13	TRBJ1-1	TRBV11-2	NA	NA	TGTGCCAGCAGCTTAGACAGGGCCACTGAAGCTTTCTTT	CASSLDRATEAFF
15	TRBJ2-3	TRBV25-1	TRBD1	NA	TGTGCCAGCAGTCGTCCTACAGGGGTAACAGATACGCAGTATTTT	CASSRPTGVTDTQYF
13	TRBJ2-3	TRBV11-1	NA	NA	TGTGCCAGCAGCTTAGCTGTGGCAGATACGCAGTATTTT	CASSLAVADTQYF
15	TRBJ2-7	TRBV4-1	TRBD2	NA	TGCGCCAGCAGCCAAGACGCCGGGACTAGCTCCGAGCAGTACTTC	CASSQDAGTSSEQYF
14	TRBJ2-7	TRBV5-1	NA	NA	TGCGCCAGCACCTTGGGGGATAGCTCCTACGAGCAGTACTTC	CASTLGDSSYEQYF
18	TRBJ1-5	TRBV19	NA	once	TGTGCCAGTAGGACGATAGAATACCGGACAGTCGAACCGCAGCCCCAGCATTTT	CASRTIEYRTVEPQPQHF
20	TRBJ2-1	TRBV13	NA	NA	TGTGCCAGCCAAACAAGGGCGGGAAAGCACGAAAGGAGCTCCTACAATGAGCAGTTCTTC	CASQTRAGKHERSSYNEQFF
17	TRBJ2-2	TRBV24-1	TRBD1	once	TGTGCCACCAGCGACAGGGGAGATTTCGGGAACACCGGGGAGCTGTTTTTT	CATSDRGDFGNTGELFF
13	TRBJ1-3	TRBV11-3	NA	NA	TGTGCCAGCAGCTGGACCCGCTCGGCCACCATATATTTT	CASSWTRSATIYF
15	TRBJ2-7	TRBV14	TRBD1	NA	TGTGCCAGCAGCCAAGGGGGACAGGGAAACTACGAGCAGTACTTC	CASSQGGQGNYEQYF
14	TRBJ2-7	TRBV5-6	TRBD1	NA	TGTGCCAGCAGCGCGACAGGGAATCTTCTCGAGCAGTACTTC	CASSATGNLLEQYF
14	TRBJ2-7	TRBV19	TRBD2	NA	TGTGCCAGTAGTATACAGCGGGGGGGCTACGAGCAGTACTTC	CASSIQRGGYEQYF
12	TRBJ2-5	TRBV15	NA	NA	TGTGCCACCAGCAGAGACCAAGAGACCCAGTACTTC	CATSRDQETQYF
15	TRBJ1-2	TRBV4-1	TRBD1	many	TGCGCCAGCAGCCCCCGACAGGGGGCATCCTATGGCTACACCTTC	CASSPRQGASYGYTF
14	TRBJ1-1	TRBV5-1	NA	NA	TGCGCCAGCAGCTTGGATTGGGTGAACACTGAAGCTTTCTTT	CASSLDWVNTEAFF
14	TRBJ1-5	TRBV5-6	TRBD1	NA	TGTGCCAGCCGACAGGGCCAGAGCAATCAGCCCCAGCATTTT	CASRQGQSNQPQHF
14	TRBJ2-7	TRBV4-1	NA	NA	TGCGCCAGCAGCCAGGTTCAGGGCCCCTACGAGCAGTACTTC	CASSQVQGPYEQYF
16	TRBJ2-6	TRBV15	NA	medium-sized	TGTGCCACCAGCAGAGATCAGGGGTCTGGGGCCAACGTCCTGACTTTC	CATSRDQGSGANVLTF
14	TRBJ2-2	TRBV11-2	NA	NA	TGTGCCAGCAGCTCAACCAGAAGCACCGGGGAGCTGTTTTTT	CASSSTRSTGELFF
13	TRBJ1-5	TRBV27	TRBD1	NA	TGTGCCAGCAGCCCAGGGGGCATACAGCCCCAGCATTTT	CASSPGGIQPQHF
14	TRBJ2-3	TRBV7-2	NA	NA	TGTGCCAGCAGCCCCCAGCGTGCCCTAGATACGCAGTATTTT	CASSPQRALDTQYF
12	TRBJ2-7	TRBV7-2	NA	NA	TGTGCCAGCAGCCCTCAGACCTACGAGCAGTACTTC	CASSPQTYEQYF
15	TRBJ2-2	TRBV30	NA	NA	TGTGCCTGGAGGGCCGGGACCCTGAACACCGGGGAGCTGTTTTTT	CAWRAGTLNTGELFF
13	TRBJ2-7	TRBV27	NA	NA	TGTGCCAGCAGTCCGACCAGAAGCTACGAGCAGTACTTC	CASSPTRSYEQYF
15	TRBJ1-1	TRBV2	NA	NA	TGTGCCAGCAGTGGGTTGTGGGTTATGAACACTGAAGCTTTCTTT	CASSGLWVMNTEAFF
15	TRBJ1-6	TRBV18	NA	few	TGTGCCAGCTCACTTAAAATGGATCGGGATTCACCCCTCCACTTT	CASSLKMDRDSPLHF
17	TRBJ2-1	TRBV5-1	TRBD2	NA	TGCGCCAGCAGCTTGGGGTCGGGAGGGCCGTTGGGCAATGAGCAGTTCTTC	CASSLGSGGPLGNEQFF